This record covers a single T cell receptor (beta chain). Its specificity is unknown. The data were taken from a study of T cell responses to AZD1222 COVID-19 vaccine. Looking at the study overall: Pooling covered second doses at about 4 or about 12 weeks.

General study findings and limits: Of the AZD1222 recipients, only 5 or 6 were seropositive at baseline. Donors skewed white British and female; clonal diversity was possibly underestimated. When two AZD1222 doses had been given, Spike-specific TCR breadth and depth rose.

This table comes from immunoSEQ multiplex PCR, and its TCRdb copy is limited to in-frame clones, with some not included. This repertoire shows 84,000 or so clones, around 90% found once; its top ten account for about 1.6%. Germline V gives CDR1 DFQATT, CDR2 SNEGSKA (reference sequence). Trimming took off 3 bases at V and 7 bases at J, with 15 bases between the two ends. The CDR3 spans 13 residues. This clonotype was obtained from an adult in good health. This chain uses TRBV20-1 with TRBJ2-5, with TRBD1 as a possible D gene (6 bases). Sequenced material: peripheral blood, taken on day 0 of AZD1222 vaccination. In DNA, the CDR3 is TGCAGTGCTAGTTATCAGGGGTTAGGGACCCAGTACTTC. Translating gives CSASYQGLGTQYF.